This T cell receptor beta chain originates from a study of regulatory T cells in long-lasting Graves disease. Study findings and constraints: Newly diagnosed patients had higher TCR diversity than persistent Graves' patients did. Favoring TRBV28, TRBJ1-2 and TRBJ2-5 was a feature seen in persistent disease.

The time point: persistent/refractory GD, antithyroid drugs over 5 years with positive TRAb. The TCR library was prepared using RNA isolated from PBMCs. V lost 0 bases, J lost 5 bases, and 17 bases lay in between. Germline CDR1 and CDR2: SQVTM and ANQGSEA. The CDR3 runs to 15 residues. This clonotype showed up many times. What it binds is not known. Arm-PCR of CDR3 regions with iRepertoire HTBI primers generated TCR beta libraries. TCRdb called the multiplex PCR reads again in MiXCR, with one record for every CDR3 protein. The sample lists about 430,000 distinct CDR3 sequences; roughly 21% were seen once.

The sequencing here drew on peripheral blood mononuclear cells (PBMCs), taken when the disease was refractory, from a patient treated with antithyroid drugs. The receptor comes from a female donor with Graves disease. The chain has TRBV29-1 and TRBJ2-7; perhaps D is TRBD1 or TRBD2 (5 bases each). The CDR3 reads CSVEEWRQGGNEQYF. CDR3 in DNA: TGCAGCGTTGAAGAATGGAGGCAGGGTGGAAACGAGCAGTACTTC.